The present entry profiles one T cell receptor (beta chain) with its context. Its target is not known. These data belong to a study of cytomegalovirus exposure and HLA in healthy donors. Using immunoSEQ multiplex PCR, the repertoire was profiled, and TCRdb retains in-frame clones only, with some absent. Of some 64,000 clones listed, approximately 97% were seen once; the top ten hold around 1.5%. General study points: There were fewer than 200 TCR beta chains listed as cytomegalovirus-associated. The classifier reportedly diagnosed cytomegalovirus status with high sensitivity and specificity.

CDR1 is MNHEY, CDR2 SMNVEV, per germline (reference sequence). This CDR3 has 14 residues. Deletions cut 5 bases from V and 8 bases from J, with 15 bases between. The sequence was collected from a young woman in good health and CMV-seropositive. Sequencing was done on a sample of PBMCs. The J gene is TRBJ1-4, the V gene TRBV27; D not resolved. This CDR3 is CASSLSGRSEKLFF. For the CDR3, the DNA is TGTGCCAGCAGTCTTTCCGGGAGAAGCGAAAAACTGTTTTTT.